This TCR beta chain came from a study of identical twins. Study findings and constraints: The authors drew conclusions from cross-sectional statistical analysis rather than following the same donors. There were fewer insertions in abundant cord blood beta clonotypes, but memory repertoires showed no such pattern.

There are 15 residues in the CDR3. CDR1 and CDR2 from the germline V gene are SQVTM and ANQGSEA. The V segment lost 3 bases and the J segment 2 bases; nucleotides outside the gene matches: 0. This clonotype occurred a few times. Its specificity is not known. TCRdb independently ran MiXCR on the 5' RACE reads; one entry per CDR3 protein. The sample has just under 550,000 distinct CDR3 sequences; nearly 15% are singletons. The same data also went into a second study, on yellow fever vaccine responses in identical twins.

The sample comprised CD4+ T cells sorted from blood. The receptor's source is a young woman in good health. The gene calls are TRBV29-1 and TRBJ2-5; 16 positions agree with TRBD2. The CDR3 protein is CSVEGLAGGQETQYF. CDR3 nucleotides: TGCAGCGTTGAGGGACTAGCGGGGGGGCAAGAGACCCAGTACTTC.